This entry lists 20 T cell receptor beta chains sequenced from one sample in a study of Graves' ophthalmopathy and Graves' hyperthyroidism. RNA transcripts served as template for amplifying TCR beta CDR3 sequences. An initial RT-PCR round employing HTBI primers preceded a second-round multiplex PCR. MiXCR, applied by TCRdb to the multiplex PCR reads, yields one record per CDR3 protein. In the table there are about 400,000 distinct CDR3 sequences, 18% of which are singletons. Sample: peripheral blood. Receptors were obtained from a woman under 30 with Graves' ophthalmopathy.

The sample holds many counts of this clonotype. A read error may be the cause here, since a much bigger clone is one base away. The chain has TRBV6-2 or TRBV6-3 and TRBJ2-7; D is undetermined. Per germline, CDR1 MNHEY and CDR2 SVGEGT. CDR3 size: 11 residues. CDR3 in amino acids: CAGSNRYEQYF. The CDR3 nucleotides are TGTGCCGGCAGTAATCGCTACGAGCAGTACTTC.

This clonotype was seen a handful of times. This chain joins TRBV7-3 and TRBJ2-5; TRBD1 is a possible D gene (5 bases). Trimming cost V 5 bases and J 4 bases, with 14 bases left between them. The germline CDR1 and CDR2 sequences are SGHTA and FQGTGA. The CDR3 totals 14 residues. CDR3 coding DNA: TGTGCCAGCAGCCCAGCCCCAGGGATAGAGACCCAGTACTTC. Encoded protein: CASSPAPGIETQYF.

This clonotype was observed at least ten times. The chain carries TRBV27 and TRBJ1-1; the D gene is possibly TRBD1 (6 bases). From germline, CDR1 is MNHEY and CDR2 SMNVEV (reference sequence). The CDR3 has 16 residues. V shed 5 bases and J shed 2 bases, with 18 bases lying between them. The CDR3 nucleotides read TGTGCCAGCAGTCCCTTCTTCGGACAGATTAACACTGAAGCTTTCTTT. Protein: CASSPFFGQINTEAFF.

This clonotype was seen repeatedly, ten times or more. CDR3 in DNA: TGTGCCAGCACCACCCCGGGGCAGAATACCTACGAGCAGTACTTC. Translated: CASTTPGQNTYEQYF. The chain recombines TRBV6-2 or TRBV6-3 with TRBJ2-7; D is tentatively TRBD1 or TRBD2 (5 bases each). The V end lost 7 bases, the J end lost 2 bases, and 18 bases lay between the germline ends. This CDR3 region has 15 residues. Germline loops: CDR1 MNHEY, CDR2 SVGEGT.

Ten or more counts support this clonotype. V usage is TRBV4-2 and J usage is TRBJ1-1; 10 bases agree with TRBD1. The CDR3 length is 17 residues. V was clipped by 3 bases and J by 4 bases; unmatched bases: 11. Looked up from germline, CDR1 is LGHNA and CDR2 is YNFKEQ. The CDR3, as DNA: TGTGCCAGCAGCCACGCTCCGGGACAGGGGAGGGGCACTGAAGCTTTCTTT. It translates to CASSHAPGQGRGTEAFF.

This clonotype was observed at least ten times. V gene TRBV12-3 or TRBV12-4 combines with J gene TRBJ2-2; D is ambiguous. The CDR3 is 13 residues long. The V end lost 2 bases, the J end lost 6 bases, and 7 bases lay between the germline ends. The CDR3 coding sequence is TGTGCCAGCAGTTTATTAGAGTCCGGGGAGCTGTTTTTT. Amino acid sequence: CASSLLESGELFF.

This clonotype appeared many times. The V call is TRBV5-1, the J call TRBJ2-2, with 15 bases matching TRBD2. Per germline, CDR1 SGHRS and CDR2 YFSETQ. The CDR3 consists of 18 residues. Losses at the gene ends were 4 bases for V and 1 base for J; bases not matched to a gene: 5. This chain's CDR3 is CASSLRTSGGVNTGELFF. Written as DNA, the CDR3 is TGCGCCAGCAGCCTACGGACTAGCGGGGGGGTGAACACCGGGGAGCTGTTTTTT.

This clonotype was observed at least ten times. CDR3 residues: CASSAGVGTGELFF. CDR3 nucleotide sequence: TGTGCCAGCAGTGCGGGAGTTGGGACCGGGGAGCTGTTTTTT. The chain joins TRBV6-4 to TRBJ2-2, with TRBD2 as a possible D gene (6 bases). This CDR3 spans 14 amino acids. CDR1 and CDR2 (germline): MRHNA, SNTAGT. V lost 4 bases and J 5 bases, leaving 11 bases between the germline ends.

This clonotype was recorded a few times. The chain recombines TRBV3-1 with TRBJ2-4; 10 bases align to TRBD2. V shed 4 bases, J shed 0 bases, and the junction held 12 bases outside the gene matches. CDR1 and CDR2 from the germline V gene are LGHDT and YNNKEL (reference sequence). The CDR3 has 19 amino acids. DNA of the CDR3: TGTGCCAGCAGCCCGCGGACTAGCGGACCGAAGTTAGCCAAAAACATTCAGTACTTC. Amino acid sequence: CASSPRTSGPKLAKNIQYF.

This clonotype came up many times. The V and J genes are TRBV28 and TRBJ1-1; D unresolved. CDR3 length: 14 residues. The V end was cut by 2 bases, the J end by 3 bases, with 10 bases between. Germline V gene data show CDR1 as MDHEN and CDR2 as SYDVKM. CDR3 nucleotide sequence: TGTGCCAGCAGTTTAGGGGTCCTTCACACTGAAGCTTTCTTT. Translation gives CASSLGVLHTEAFF.

The V call is TRBV4-1, the J call TRBJ1-2, with D possibly TRBD1 on 6 matching bases. With 1 base removed from V and 5 bases from J, the gap between germline ends came to 14 bases. This CDR3 is built from 15 residues. Germline V gives CDR1 MGHRA, CDR2 YSYEKL. The CDR3 sequence: CASSQAGKGDYGYTF. Here the CDR3 DNA reads TGCGCCAGCAGCCAAGCTGGGAAGGGGGATTATGGCTACACCTTC.

This clonotype has ten or more counts. V usage is TRBV14 and J usage is TRBJ2-7; D is uncertain. This CDR3 has 12 residues. The ends were cut back, 1 base at V and 6 bases at J, with 7 bases in the middle. Germline loops: CDR1 SGHDN, CDR2 FVKESK. CDR3 bases: TGTGCCAGCAGCCAAGGCCCTCTCGAGCAGTACTTC. This gives the protein CASSQGPLEQYF.

In this sample, this clonotype turned up many times. This rearrangement joins TRBV29-1 to TRBJ2-5; D is undetermined. The ends were cut back, 7 bases at V and 3 bases at J, with 9 bases in the middle. This CDR3 is built from 11 residues. Germline V lookup: CDR1 SQVTM, CDR2 ANQGSEA. Written as DNA, the CDR3 is TGCAGCGCGGCGAAGGAAGAGACCCAGTACTTC. Translation: CSAAKEETQYF.

This clonotype has at least ten counts. In DNA, the CDR3 is TGTGCCAGTTCGTTTTTTGGGGGAGAGACCCAGTACTTC. Translation: CASSFFGGETQYF. The rearrangement uses TRBV19 and TRBJ2-5; either TRBD1 or TRBD2 may fit D (5 bases each). This CDR3 is built from 13 residues. V lost 8 bases and J 4 bases, leaving 14 bases between the germline ends. CDR1 LNHDA and CDR2 SQIVND come from the germline V gene (reference sequence). Filled out from reference TRBV19 and TRBJ2-5, the complete variable domain reads DGGITQSPKYLFRKEGQNVTLSCEQNLNHDAMYWYRQDPGQGLRLIYYSQIVNDFQKGDIAEGYSVSREKKESFPLTVTSAQKNPTAFYLCASSFFGGETQYFGPGTRLLVL.

The chain links TRBV28 to TRBJ1-2; D uncertain. This CDR3 has 13 residues. The V end lost 6 bases, the J end lost 2 bases, and 10 bases lay between the germline ends. Germline CDR1 reads MDHEN; CDR2 reads SYDVKM. The CDR3 spells CASSTQLNYGYTF. The CDR3 DNA reads as TGTGCCAGCAGCACCCAATTGAACTATGGCTACACCTTC.

The chain uses TRBV19 and TRBJ2-7; D may be TRBD2 (5 bases). V lost 5 bases, J lost 0 bases, and 17 bases lay in between. CDR1 and CDR2 (germline): LNHDA, SQIVND (reference sequence). The CDR3 loop spans 16 amino acids. CDR3 protein: CASSHIGLTSSYEQYF. The DNA for the CDR3 is TGTGCCAGTAGTCATATCGGACTCACTAGCTCCTACGAGCAGTACTTC.

This clonotype was picked up many times. The chain carries TRBV7-2 and TRBJ1-6; D is possibly TRBD1 (6 bases). CDR1 and CDR2 (germline): SGHTA, FQGNSA. Trimming shortened V by 0 bases and J by 6 bases, and 12 bases separated the two germline ends. The CDR3 spans 16 residues. CDR3 amino acids: CASSLARRTANSPLHF. The CDR3 DNA follows: TGTGCCAGCAGCTTAGCCCGGAGGACAGCTAATTCACCCCTCCACTTT.

The chain combines TRBV4-3 with TRBJ2-5; possibly TRBD2 for D (6 bases). Per germline, CDR1 LGHNA and CDR2 YSLEER. There are 14 residues in the CDR3. V was pared by 4 bases and J by 9 bases, with 18 bases between. The DNA of the CDR3 is TGCGCCAGCAGCCCCGGGACCTACGGAGGGGCCCAGTACTTC. Translating gives CASSPGTYGGAQYF.

This clonotype was seen many times. The chain couples TRBV4-3 to TRBJ1-6; no definite D call. Germline V gene lookup returns CDR1 LGHNA and CDR2 YSLEER. V was cut by 1 base and J by 7 bases, with 5 bases left in between. The CDR3 spans 13 residues. In DNA form, the CDR3 reads TGCGCCAGCAGCCAAGTGAGCAATTCACCCCTCCACTTT. This sequence encodes CASSQVSNSPLHF.

CDR3 in DNA: TGTGCCAGCTCACCGCTAGCGGGAGTTCCGCCAACCTACGAGCAGTACTTC. Translated: CASSPLAGVPPTYEQYF. This chain links TRBV18 with TRBJ2-7; 10 positions agree with TRBD2. CDR1 is KGHSH, CDR2 LQKENI, per germline. V lost 3 bases, J lost 2 bases, and 10 bases stayed unmatched. The CDR3 has 17 amino acids.